This T cell receptor (beta chain) was sequenced for a study of breast tumors, draining lymph nodes, adjacent tissues. The lymph nodes were axillary draining lymph nodes from breast cancer patients. The germline gives CDR1 DFQATT, CDR2 SNEGSKA (reference sequence). The V end was cut by 3 bases, the J end by 11 bases, with 17 bases between. The CDR3 runs 13 residues. TCRdb redid the calling of the multiplex PCR reads with MiXCR, one entry per CDR3 protein. The data hold approximately 140,000 distinct CDR3 sequences, with 32% observed a single time. Sequencing was carried out using axillary lymph node tissue. This sequence was found in a female donor with breast cancer. Some clones in this sample may be carry-over from other donors' samples. This chain joins TRBV20-1 and TRBJ1-3; the D gene is possibly TRBD1 (6 bases). CDR3 residues: CSASGQQTSAIYF. The CDR3 region has the DNA TGCAGTGCTAGCGGACAGCAGACCTCGGCCATATATTTT.